One and the same sample provided the 24 T cell receptor beta chains below, sequenced in a study of OX40 agonist ivuxolimab in advanced cancers. Library generation was performed with the immunoSEQ multiplex PCR assay. TCRdb carries this immuneACCESS record with in-frame sequences only. Its versions omit some clonotypes, under half of them owing to an unresolved V gene in the studies checked, with the rest unexplained. The sample yields tens of thousands of clones; about 90% were counted once. Together, the top ten hold roughly 1.6% of the sample. The input for sequencing was CD4+ or CD8+ T cells sorted from blood, taken in a trial of the OX40 agonist ivuxolimab. These receptors were obtained from an adult with an advanced solid tumor such as melanoma, head and neck, liver or kidney cancer.

The chain has TRBV2 and TRBJ1-4, with no clear D. V was trimmed by 4 bases and J by 8 bases, leaving 14 bases between them. This CDR3 has 14 residues. Germline V lookup: CDR1 SNHLY, CDR2 FYNNEI. The CDR3 sequence is CASSGASQNEKLFF. The CDR3 DNA reads as TGTGCCAGCAGTGGGGCCAGCCAAAACGAAAAACTGTTTTTT.

The chain links TRBV6-5 to TRBJ1-3; 7 nucleotides agree with TRBD1. This CDR3 has 14 amino acids. Trimming at V came to 4 bases and at J to 2 bases, leaving 2 bases not matched to a gene. The V gene's germline CDR1 is MNHEY and CDR2 SVGAGI. The CDR3 reads CASSLTGTGNTIYF. DNA of the CDR3: TGTGCCAGCAGTTTGACAGGGACTGGAAACACCATATATTTT.

The V gene is TRBV18, the J gene TRBJ2-6; TRBD1 agrees at 7 bases. V shed 0 bases, J shed 3 bases, and the junction held 8 bases outside the gene matches. The CDR3 contains 18 residues. CDR1 is KGHSH, CDR2 LQKENI, per germline. This CDR3 is CASSPPGNRGGGANVLTF. The CDR3 nucleotides read TGTGCCAGCTCACCACCGGGGAACAGGGGTGGTGGGGCCAACGTCCTGACTTTC.

Concerning this clone: Within the sample, other DNA sequences also encode this same CDR3. This chain links TRBV5-1 with TRBJ2-1; TRBD2 matches 11 bases. V lost 1 base and J lost 4; bases outside the gene matches: 1. Germline V gene data show CDR1 as SGHRS and CDR2 as YFSETQ. The CDR3 runs to 15 residues. The CDR3 nucleotides read TGCGCCAGCAGCTTGACTAGCGGGAGTTACAATGAGCAGTTCTTC. Its protein product is CASSLTSGSYNEQFF.

The V call is TRBV5-1, the J call TRBJ2-1; D possibly corresponds to TRBD2 (7 bases). The CDR3 is 16 amino acids. Trimming stripped 7 bases from V and 0 bases from J, with 17 bases between. Germline CDR1 reads SGHRS; CDR2 reads YFSETQ. The CDR3 is CASAGGTPGSYNEQFF. CDR3 sequence (DNA): TGCGCCAGCGCCGGGGGGACACCAGGCTCCTACAATGAGCAGTTCTTC.

This clone was observed once. The V gene is TRBV10-3, the J gene TRBJ2-7; 13 nucleotides agree with TRBD2. V shed 9 bases and J 2 bases; nucleotides not matched to a gene: 1. This CDR3 has 13 amino acids. Germline V gene data show CDR1 as ENHRY and CDR2 as SYGVKD. This CDR3 is CAIGLAGAYEQYF. The CDR3 DNA is TGTGCCATTGGACTAGCGGGGGCCTACGAGCAGTACTTC.

This clone occurred a few times. The rearrangement joins TRBV4-1 to TRBJ2-7, with D tentatively TRBD2 (5 bases). V gave up 1 base and J gave up 5 bases, with 15 bases separating them. This CDR3 is built from 15 residues. CDR1 MGHRA and CDR2 YSYEKL come from the germline V gene. CDR3 coding DNA: TGCGCCAGCAGCCAAGCGGACCGGGGAAAGGACGAGCAGTACTTC. Translating it yields CASSQADRGKDEQYF.

The chain is built from TRBV28 and TRBJ2-7; TRBD2 might be the D (6 bases). Germline V gives CDR1 MDHEN, CDR2 SYDVKM. The V and J ends lost 2 bases and 6 bases respectively, with 14 bases between them. The CDR3 is 14 residues long. CDR3: CASSLAGPFREQYF. The DNA of the CDR3 is TGTGCCAGCAGTTTAGCGGGGCCCTTCCGCGAGCAGTACTTC.

The sample holds a few counts of this clone. The gene calls are TRBV11-1 and TRBJ1-1; D might be TRBD1 (5 bases). This CDR3 region has 15 residues. Germline CDR1 SGHAT, CDR2 FQDESV (reference sequence). Trimming left V 1 base short and J 1 base short, with 10 bases between. Written as DNA, the CDR3 is TGTGCCAGCAGCTTAGAACAGGTACAGAACACTGAAGCTTTCTTT. Protein: CASSLEQVQNTEAFF.

J is TRBJ2-5 and V is TRBV7-2; either TRBD1 or TRBD2 may fit D (5 bases each). V lost 0 bases, J lost 2 bases, and 13 bases lay in between. Germline V gene lookup returns CDR1 SGHTA and CDR2 FQGNSA. This CDR3 has 16 amino acids. Written as DNA, the CDR3 is TGTGCCAGCAGCTTAGCGGCCGGGACCGGACAAGAGACCCAGTACTTC. Translated, it gives CASSLAAGTGQETQYF.

The rearrangement joins TRBV7-2 to TRBJ2-2, with D hard to call. The germline V gene has CDR1 SGHTA and CDR2 FQGNSA. The length of the CDR3 is 14 residues. Trimming cost V 3 bases and J 5 bases, with 10 bases left between them. The CDR3 sequence is CASSFVSNTGELFF. The CDR3 DNA follows: TGTGCCAGCAGCTTCGTCAGTAATACCGGGGAGCTGTTTTTT.

The chain couples TRBV9 to TRBJ2-1; D unresolved. Trimming pared 2 bases from V and 5 bases from J, leaving 11 bases between. This CDR3 has 14 residues. The V gene's germline CDR1 is SGDLS and CDR2 YYNGEE. CDR3 DNA sequence: TGTGCCAGCAGCGTCGGTCTTGGGGACAATGAGCAGTTCTTC. Translated: CASSVGLGDNEQFF.

The chain has TRBV27 and TRBJ1-5; weak D call: TRBD1 (5 bases). Trimming took 5 bases from V and 0 from J, leaving 14 bases between them. The CDR3 is 16 residues long. Germline CDR1 and CDR2: MNHEY and SMNVEV (reference sequence). The CDR3 reads CASSPRTGDSNQPQHF. The CDR3 DNA follows: TGTGCCAGCAGTCCCCGGACGGGGGATAGCAATCAGCCCCAGCATTTT.

J is TRBJ2-1 and V is TRBV10-2; D uncertain. The germline CDR1 and CDR2 sequences are WSHSY and SAAADI. V lost 2 bases, J lost 4 bases, and 3 bases lay in between. CDR3 length equals 12 residues. CDR3 DNA sequence: TGCGCCAGCAGTGAGCGTTACAATGAGCAGTTCTTC. Protein: CASSERYNEQFF.

The chain uses TRBV7-6 and TRBJ2-1, with 9 bases matching TRBD1. The germline V gene encodes CDR1 SGHVS and CDR2 FNYEAQ. The CDR3 is 13 amino acids. V was pared by 8 bases and J by 2 bases, with 1 base of the junction left unmatched. CDR3 protein: CASGTGTYNEQFF. Here the CDR3 DNA reads TGTGCCAGCGGGACAGGGACCTACAATGAGCAGTTCTTC.

The CDR3 DNA reads as TGTGCCAGCAGCTTAGCGCAAGGGGGCGGCTACAATGAGCAGTTCTTC. Protein: CASSLAQGGGYNEQFF. The chain couples TRBV7-9 to TRBJ2-1; TRBD1 agrees at 7 bases. The germline V gene has CDR1 SEHNR and CDR2 FQNEAQ (reference sequence). The junction had 5 bases not matched to a gene; V was cut back by 0 bases and J by 3 bases. The CDR3 covers 16 residues.

The chain recombines TRBV2 with TRBJ1-6; tentatively, D is TRBD1 (5 bases). The V end was cut by 6 bases, the J end by 8 bases, with 20 bases between. CDR3 length: 16 amino acids. The germline gives CDR1 SNHLY, CDR2 FYNNEI. CDR3 in amino acids: CASSELGGTSYSPLHF. The CDR3 DNA sequence: TGTGCCAGCAGCGAGCTTGGAGGGACCTCCTATTCACCCCTCCACTTT.

This clone has just one count. The chain couples TRBV19 to TRBJ2-3; weak D call: TRBD1 (6 bases). Germline V gene lookup returns CDR1 LNHDA and CDR2 SQIVND (reference sequence). CDR3 size: 16 residues. Trimming pared 5 bases from V and 0 bases from J, leaving 15 bases between. This CDR3 is CASSSYWDTSTDTQYF. The CDR3 nucleotides are TGTGCCAGTAGTTCCTATTGGGACACTAGCACAGATACGCAGTATTTT.

The chain combines TRBV19 with TRBJ2-2, with 7 bases that match TRBD2. CDR1 and CDR2 (germline): LNHDA, SQIVND (reference sequence). V was clipped by 10 bases and J by 7 bases; unmatched bases: 9. The CDR3 runs to 13 residues. CDR3 loop: CATRRTSSGELFF. As DNA, the CDR3 is TGTGCCACTAGAAGGACTAGTAGCGGGGAGCTGTTTTTT. Full variable domain (missing parts from reference TRBV19 and TRBJ2-2): DGGITQSPKYLFRKEGQNVTLSCEQNLNHDAMYWYRQDPGQGLRLIYYSQIVNDFQKGDIAEGYSVSREKKESFPLTVTSAQKNPTAFYLCATRRTSSGELFFGEGSRLTVL.

Here the CDR3 DNA reads TGTGCCAGCAGTTCCCGGTTTGGCCTTAGGGGCACTGAAGCTTTCTTT. Amino acids: CASSSRFGLRGTEAFF. J is TRBJ1-1 and V is TRBV28, with D possibly TRBD1 on 5 matching bases. This CDR3 has 16 amino acids. CDR1 and CDR2 from the germline V gene are MDHEN and SYDVKM. Trimming took off 4 bases at V and 4 bases at J, with 19 bases between the two ends.

This chain uses TRBV9 with TRBJ2-7; D is possibly TRBD1 (5 bases). CDR3 length: 15 amino acids. V was shortened by 0 bases and J by 3 bases, with 13 bases between the two germline ends. Germline V gene sequence: CDR1 SGDLS, CDR2 YYNGEE. The CDR3 is CASSVGSQANYEQYF. As DNA, the CDR3 is TGTGCCAGCAGCGTAGGATCACAGGCGAACTACGAGCAGTACTTC.

This chain links TRBV28 with TRBJ1-2; D is uncertain. CDR1 is MDHEN, CDR2 SYDVKM, per germline. The CDR3 is 12 amino acids. Trimming removed 6 bases at V and 5 bases at J, with 10 bases between. The CDR3: CASRRTEYGYTF. CDR3 nucleotide sequence: TGTGCCAGCAGACGGACGGAGTATGGCTACACCTTC.

This chain uses TRBV11-3 with TRBJ2-1, with D possibly being TRBD1 (5 bases). V gave up 5 bases and J gave up 0 bases, with 20 bases separating them. Germline-derived CDR1 and CDR2 are SGHNT and YENEEA. The CDR3 consists of 18 residues. Here the CDR3 reads CASSLPRGRANSYNEQFF. In nucleotides, the CDR3 is TGTGCCAGCAGCCTCCCTAGGGGCAGGGCAAACTCCTACAATGAGCAGTTCTTC.

The V gene is TRBV29-1, the J gene TRBJ2-5; 11 positions agree with TRBD2. The CDR3 runs 21 residues. Unmatched junction bases numbered 24, after V lost 4 bases and J lost 2 bases. Germline V lookup: CDR1 SQVTM, CDR2 ANQGSEA. The CDR3 DNA follows: TGCAGCGTTGCCGGCAGGGGAGTACAGGCTAGCGGGAGGTTGCCGCAAGAGACCCAGTACTTC. Translating gives CSVAGRGVQASGRLPQETQYF. Using reference TRBV29-1 and TRBJ2-5 for the parts outside the CDR3, the full variable domain is SAVISQKPSRDICQRGTSLTIQCQVDSQVTMMFWYRQQPGQSLTLIATANQGSEATYESGFVIDKFPISRPNLTFSTLTVSNMSPEDSSIYLCSVAGRGVQASGRLPQETQYFGPGTRLLVL.